Detailed here is one TCR beta chain. The sample belongs to a study of T cell changes during pregnancy in multiple sclerosis. The CDR3 is made up of 17 amino acids. CDR1 and CDR2 from the germline V gene are SGHRS and YFSETQ. The ends were cut back, 4 bases at V and 4 bases at J, with 21 bases in the middle. Sequencing used immunoSEQ multiplex PCR; TCRdb keeps in-frame clones, though not all of them. The table includes 45,000 to 60,000 clones, around 92% detected once. The receptor's source is a female donor in good health, enrolled as a control in a pregnancy study. This specimen consisted of peripheral blood, obtained after pregnancy. This chain joins TRBV5-1 and TRBJ1-5, with D unresolved. This CDR3 is CASSPRQPGEENQPQHF. The CDR3 DNA is TGCGCCAGCAGCCCGCGGCAGCCGGGAGAAGAGAATCAGCCCCAGCATTTT.